Following are 8 T cell receptor beta chains from one sample sequenced in a study of blood T cell repertoires in COVID-19. The repertoire was sequenced with immunoSEQ multiplex PCR; TCRdb's copy has only in-frame clones and lacks some. In the table there are around 110,000 clones, roughly four fifths of which are singletons. Sequencing used peripheral blood. The receptor source for this set is an older man with COVID-19, enrolled during active disease.

V usage is TRBV24-1 and J usage is TRBJ2-3; the match to TRBD1 covers 8 bases. CDR1 KGHDR and CDR2 SFDVKD come from the germline V gene. The trim removed 1 base at V and 4 bases at J, leaving 6 bases unmatched. CDR3 length: 16 residues. Here the CDR3 DNA reads TGTGCCACCAGTGATTTTCAGGGGGCGAGTTCAGATACGCAGTATTTT. It encodes CATSDFQGASSDTQYF.

The chain is built from TRBV27 and TRBJ2-3; 9 bases fit TRBD1. The V gene end was trimmed by 3 bases and the J gene end by 9 bases; junction bases not matched to a gene: 7. Germline CDR1 is MNHEY and CDR2 is SMNVEV (reference sequence). CDR3 length: 14 residues. In DNA form, the CDR3 reads TGTGCCAGCAGTTTGGGACAGGGAGCTAGAACGCAGTATTTT. This codes for CASSLGQGARTQYF.

The gene calls are TRBV19 and TRBJ2-4, with D possibly being TRBD1 (5 bases). The CDR3 runs 16 residues. Germline V gene data show CDR1 as LNHDA and CDR2 as SQIVND (reference sequence). The ends were cut back, 2 bases at V and 7 bases at J, with 18 bases in the middle. CDR3 sequence reads: CASSINSAGLTNIQYF. For the CDR3, the DNA is TGTGCCAGTAGTATAAATTCGGCAGGGTTGACGAACATTCAGTACTTC.

This clone was counted only a few times. V and J are TRBV27 and TRBJ1-2; 7 bases are shared with TRBD1. The CDR3 extends over 15 amino acids. J was trimmed by 4 bases and V by 2 bases; bases with no gene match: 7. Germline CDR1 reads MNHEY; CDR2 reads SMNVEV (reference sequence). The CDR3 is CASSLRGQYFYGYTF. For the CDR3, the DNA is TGTGCCAGCAGTTTAAGGGGACAGTACTTCTATGGCTACACCTTC.

This clone was recorded once. CDR3 DNA: TGTGCCAGCAGTTTCTCTACTAGCGGGAACACAGATACGCAGTATTTT. This translates into CASSFSTSGNTDTQYF. The chain has TRBV6-2 or TRBV6-3 and TRBJ2-3; 10 nucleotides line up with TRBD2. Trimming at V came to 4 bases and at J to 2 bases, leaving 6 bases not matched to a gene. The germline V gene encodes CDR1 MNHEY and CDR2 SVGEGT. The CDR3 consists of 16 residues.

The chain couples TRBV4-2 to TRBJ2-1, with TRBD2 matching over 7 bases. V shed 4 bases, J shed 0 bases, and the junction held 3 bases outside the gene matches. The CDR3 covers 15 residues. Germline assignment: CDR1 LGHNA and CDR2 YNFKEQ. CDR3 nucleotides: TGTGCCAGCAGCCGAGGGACTATCTCCTACAATGAGCAGTTCTTC. Its protein product is CASSRGTISYNEQFF.

A remark on this clone: At one boundary the junction diverges from the germline segment, which might be a read error. The rearrangement links TRBV20-1 to TRBJ2-3; maybe TRBD2 (6 bases). This CDR3 has 11 residues. Germline V gene sequence: CDR1 DFQATT, CDR2 SNEGSKA (reference sequence). Here the CDR3 reads CSARDTTGGGF. In DNA, the CDR3 is TGCAGTGCTAGAGATACTACTGGGGGAGGCTTT.

J is TRBJ2-3 and V is TRBV15, with 11 bases aligning to TRBD2. J was trimmed by 3 bases and V by 0 bases; bases with no gene match: 8. The CDR3 loop spans 18 amino acids. Germline CDR1 is LNHNV and CDR2 is YYDKDF (reference sequence). CDR3 region: CATSREGSGRGWTDTQYF. The CDR3 DNA follows: TGTGCCACCAGCAGAGAGGGTAGCGGGAGGGGTTGGACAGATACGCAGTATTTT.